This passage covers 4 T cell receptor beta chains from one sample sequenced in a study of T cells in localized non-small cell lung cancer. Data came from immunoSEQ multiplex PCR; TCRdb stores just in-frame clones and leaves some out. Among 30,000 to 35,000 clones listed, roughly 90% were seen once. The specimen was peripheral blood, collected before any cancer treatment. The receptors originated from a woman between 35 and 75 years old with stage I lung adenocarcinoma.

The rearrangement joins TRBV28 to TRBJ1-2; tentative D call: TRBD1 (5 bases). This CDR3 is built from 13 residues. The germline V and J ends were trimmed by 6 bases and 6 bases, with 14 bases remaining between them. Germline loops: CDR1 MDHEN, CDR2 SYDVKM. CDR3: CASSIRQGHGYTF. DNA of the CDR3: TGTGCCAGCAGCATTCGTCAGGGACATGGCTACACCTTC.

CDR3 sequence: CASSFRQGGSPLHF. DNA of the CDR3: TGTGCCAGCAGTTTTCGACAGGGCGGGTCACCCCTCCACTTT. This chain connects TRBV6-4 to TRBJ1-6; 7 bases are a match to TRBD1. The V segment lost 5 bases and the J segment 10 bases; nucleotides outside the gene matches: 8. The germline gives CDR1 MRHNA, CDR2 SNTAGT. CDR3 size: 14 residues.

This rearrangement joins TRBV19 to TRBJ2-7, with D possibly matching TRBD1 (5 bases). The CDR3 length is 13 residues. Trimming shortened V by 4 bases and J by 2 bases, and 9 bases separated the two germline ends. The germline V gene has CDR1 LNHDA and CDR2 SQIVND (reference sequence). CDR3 in amino acids: CASSTGLTYEQYF. The CDR3 DNA reads TGTGCCAGTAGTACAGGGTTAACCTACGAGCAGTACTTC.

V and J are TRBV20-1 and TRBJ2-7; D is ambiguous. Germline lookup yields CDR1 DFQATT and CDR2 SNEGSKA (reference sequence). V dropped 6 bases and J dropped 7 bases, with 10 bases sitting between them. The CDR3 totals 10 residues. DNA of the CDR3: TGCAGTGCCGCGATGGGGGAGCAGTACTTC. As protein: CSAAMGEQYF.